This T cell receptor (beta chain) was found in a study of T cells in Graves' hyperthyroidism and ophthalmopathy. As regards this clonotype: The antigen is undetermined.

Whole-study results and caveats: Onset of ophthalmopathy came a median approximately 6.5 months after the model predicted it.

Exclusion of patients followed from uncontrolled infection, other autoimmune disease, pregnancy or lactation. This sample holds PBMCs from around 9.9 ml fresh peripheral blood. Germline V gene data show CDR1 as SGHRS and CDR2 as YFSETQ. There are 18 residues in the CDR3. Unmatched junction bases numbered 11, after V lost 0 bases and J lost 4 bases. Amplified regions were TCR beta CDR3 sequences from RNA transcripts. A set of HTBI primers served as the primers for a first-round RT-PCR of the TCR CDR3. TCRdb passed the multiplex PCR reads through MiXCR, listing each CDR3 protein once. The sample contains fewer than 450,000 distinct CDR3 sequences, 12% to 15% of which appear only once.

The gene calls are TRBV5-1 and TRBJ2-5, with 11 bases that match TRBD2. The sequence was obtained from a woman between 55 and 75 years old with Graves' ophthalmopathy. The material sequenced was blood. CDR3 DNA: TGCGCCAGCAGCTTGGTGTTAGCGGGAGGGCCCCCCCTAGAGACCCAGTACTTC. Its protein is CASSLVLAGGPPLETQYF.